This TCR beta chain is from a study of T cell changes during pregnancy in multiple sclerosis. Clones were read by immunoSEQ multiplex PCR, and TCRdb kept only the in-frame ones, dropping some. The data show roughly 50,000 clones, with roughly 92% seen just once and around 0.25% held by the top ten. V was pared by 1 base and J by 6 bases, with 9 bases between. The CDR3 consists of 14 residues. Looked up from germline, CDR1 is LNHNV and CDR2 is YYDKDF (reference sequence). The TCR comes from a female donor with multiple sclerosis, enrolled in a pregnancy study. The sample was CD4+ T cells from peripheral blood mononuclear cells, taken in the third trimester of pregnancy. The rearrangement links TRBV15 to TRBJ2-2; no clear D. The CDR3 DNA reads TGTGCCACCAGCAGAGTGAGATCCTCCGGGGAGCTGTTTTTT. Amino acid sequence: CATSRVRSSGELFF. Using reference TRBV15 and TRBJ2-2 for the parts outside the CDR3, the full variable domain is DAMVIQNPRYQVTQFGKPVTLSCSQTLNHNVMYWYQQKSSQAPKLLFHYYDKDFNNEADTPDNFQSRRPNTSFCFLDIRSPGLGDTAMYLCATSRVRSSGELFFGEGSRLTVL.